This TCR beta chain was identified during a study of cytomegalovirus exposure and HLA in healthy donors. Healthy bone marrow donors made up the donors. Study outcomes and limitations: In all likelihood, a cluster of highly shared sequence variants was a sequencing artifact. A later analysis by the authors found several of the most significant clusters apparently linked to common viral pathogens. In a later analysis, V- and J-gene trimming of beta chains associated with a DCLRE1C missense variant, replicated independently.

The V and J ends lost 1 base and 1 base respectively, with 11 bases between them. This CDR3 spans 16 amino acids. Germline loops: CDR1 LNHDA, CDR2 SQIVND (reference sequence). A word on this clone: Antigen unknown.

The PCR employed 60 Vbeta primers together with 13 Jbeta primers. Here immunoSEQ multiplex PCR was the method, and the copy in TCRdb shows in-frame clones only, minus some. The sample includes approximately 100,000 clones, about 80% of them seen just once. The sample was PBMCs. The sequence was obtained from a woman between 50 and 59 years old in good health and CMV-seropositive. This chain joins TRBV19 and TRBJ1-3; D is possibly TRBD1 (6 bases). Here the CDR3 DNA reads TGTGCCAGTAGTATAGGGGCAGGGGCGTCTGGAAACACCATATATTTT. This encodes CASSIGAGASGNTIYF.